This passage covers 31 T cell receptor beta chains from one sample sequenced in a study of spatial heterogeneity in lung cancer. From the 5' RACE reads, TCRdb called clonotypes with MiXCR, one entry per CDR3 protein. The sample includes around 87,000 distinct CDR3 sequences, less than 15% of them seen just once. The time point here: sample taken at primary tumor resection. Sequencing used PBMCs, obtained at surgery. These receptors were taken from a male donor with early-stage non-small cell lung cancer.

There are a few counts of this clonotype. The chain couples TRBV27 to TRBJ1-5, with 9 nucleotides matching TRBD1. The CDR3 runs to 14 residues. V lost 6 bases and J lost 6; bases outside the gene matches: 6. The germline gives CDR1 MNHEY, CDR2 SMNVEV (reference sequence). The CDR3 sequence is CASRIRDRVQPQHF. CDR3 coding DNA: TGTGCCAGCAGAATCCGGGACAGGGTTCAGCCCCAGCATTTT.

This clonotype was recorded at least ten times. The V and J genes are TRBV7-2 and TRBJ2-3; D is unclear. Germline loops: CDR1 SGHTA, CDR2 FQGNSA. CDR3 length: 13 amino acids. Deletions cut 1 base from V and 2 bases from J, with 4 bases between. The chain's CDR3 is CASSLVLTDTQYF. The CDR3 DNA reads TGTGCCAGCAGCTTAGTTCTCACAGATACGCAGTATTTT.

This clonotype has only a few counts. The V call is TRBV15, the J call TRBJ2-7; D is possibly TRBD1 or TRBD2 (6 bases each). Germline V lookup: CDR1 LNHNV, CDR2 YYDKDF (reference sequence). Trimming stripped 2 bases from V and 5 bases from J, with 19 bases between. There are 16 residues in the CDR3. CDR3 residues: CATSRPEGVTMDEQYF. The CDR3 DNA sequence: TGTGCCACCAGCAGACCGGAGGGGGTCACAATGGACGAGCAGTACTTC. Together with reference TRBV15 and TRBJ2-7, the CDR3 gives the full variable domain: DAMVIQNPRYQVTQFGKPVTLSCSQTLNHNVMYWYQQKSSQAPKLLFHYYDKDFNNEADTPDNFQSRRPNTSFCFLDIRSPGLGDTAMYLCATSRPEGVTMDEQYFGPGTRLTVT.

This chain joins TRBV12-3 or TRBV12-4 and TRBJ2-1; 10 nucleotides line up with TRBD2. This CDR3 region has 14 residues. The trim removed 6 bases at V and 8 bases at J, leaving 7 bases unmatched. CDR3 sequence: CASRPSGSRDEQFF. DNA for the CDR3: TGTGCCAGCAGGCCTAGCGGGAGTCGCGATGAGCAGTTCTTC.

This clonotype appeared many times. The CDR3 bases are TGTGCCAGCAGTTACAGGGGGCGGCTTCGAGATCAGCCCCAGCATTTT. Translated: CASSYRGRLRDQPQHF. V is TRBV6-2 or TRBV6-3 and J is TRBJ1-5; 7 nucleotides align to TRBD1. Germline CDR1 is MNHEY and CDR2 is SVGEGT. The trim removed 2 bases at V and 5 bases at J, leaving 9 bases unmatched. The CDR3 has 16 residues.

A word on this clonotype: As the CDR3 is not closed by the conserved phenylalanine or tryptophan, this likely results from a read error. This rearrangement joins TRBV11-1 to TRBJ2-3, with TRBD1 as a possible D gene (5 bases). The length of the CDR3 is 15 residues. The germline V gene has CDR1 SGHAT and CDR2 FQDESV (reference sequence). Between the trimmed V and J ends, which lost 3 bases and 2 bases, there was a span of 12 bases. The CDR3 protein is CASSFTGFDTDTQYS. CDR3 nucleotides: TGTGCCAGCAGCTTCACAGGTTTTGACACAGATACGCAGTATTCT.

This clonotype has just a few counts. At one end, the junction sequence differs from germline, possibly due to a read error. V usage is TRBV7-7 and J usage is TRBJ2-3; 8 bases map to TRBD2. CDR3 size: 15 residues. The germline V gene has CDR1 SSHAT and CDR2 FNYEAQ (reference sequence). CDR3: CASSPQSGRRDTQYF. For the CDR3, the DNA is TGTGCTAGCAGCCCCCAAAGCGGGAGAAGAGATACGCAGTATTTT.

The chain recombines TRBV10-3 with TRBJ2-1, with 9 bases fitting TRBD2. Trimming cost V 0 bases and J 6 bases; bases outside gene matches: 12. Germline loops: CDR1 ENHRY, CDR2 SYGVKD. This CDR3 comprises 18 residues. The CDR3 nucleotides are TGTGCCATCAGTGAGTCTGGTCGACCTAGCGGGACCCGCAATGAGCAGTTCTTC. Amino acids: CAISESGRPSGTRNEQFF.

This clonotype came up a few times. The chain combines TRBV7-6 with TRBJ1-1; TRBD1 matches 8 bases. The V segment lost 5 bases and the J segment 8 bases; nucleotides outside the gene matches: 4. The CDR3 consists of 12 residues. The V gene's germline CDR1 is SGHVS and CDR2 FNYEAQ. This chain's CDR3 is CASSRTGGEAFF. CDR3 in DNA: TGTGCCAGCAGCCGCACAGGGGGAGAAGCTTTCTTT.

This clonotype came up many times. The CDR3 spells CASSLILAGQQFF. The CDR3 coding sequence is TGTGCCAGCAGCTTAATACTAGCGGGGCAGCAGTTCTTC. The rearrangement links TRBV7-3 to TRBJ2-1, with 10 bases lining up with TRBD2. The CDR3 is 13 residues long. Germline V lookup: CDR1 SGHTA, CDR2 FQGTGA. After removal of 1 base from V and 11 bases from J, the junction contained 2 bases not matched to a gene.

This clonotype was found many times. The CDR3 is CASRPGTEAFF. The CDR3 DNA reads as TGTGCCAGCAGACCGGGGACTGAAGCTTTCTTT. This rearrangement joins TRBV2 to TRBJ1-1; no definite D call. The V end was cut by 6 bases, the J end by 5 bases, with 7 bases between. This CDR3 comprises 11 residues. CDR1 SNHLY and CDR2 FYNNEI come from the germline V gene.

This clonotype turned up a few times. Here the CDR3 reads CASRTGGRVNQPQHF. The CDR3 coding sequence is TGTGCCAGCAGGACCGGGGGGAGGGTGAATCAGCCCCAGCATTTT. The rearrangement links TRBV6-4 to TRBJ1-5, with a tentative D call TRBD1 (5 bases). From germline, CDR1 is MRHNA and CDR2 SNTAGT. The ends were cut back, 6 bases at V and 4 bases at J, with 16 bases in the middle. The CDR3 length is 15 residues.

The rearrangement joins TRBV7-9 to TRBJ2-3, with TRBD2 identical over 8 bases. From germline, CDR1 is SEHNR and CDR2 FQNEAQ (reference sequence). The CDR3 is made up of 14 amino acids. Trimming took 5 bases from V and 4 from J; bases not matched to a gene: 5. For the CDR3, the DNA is TGTGCCAGCAGCAGGACTAGCAGCCCAGATACGCAGTATTTT. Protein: CASSRTSSPDTQYF. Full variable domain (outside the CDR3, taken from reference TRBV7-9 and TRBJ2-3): DTGVSQNPRHKITKRGQNVTFRCDPISEHNRLYWYRQTLGQGPEFLTYFQNEAQLEKSRLLSDRFSAERPKGSFSTLEIQRTEQGDSAMYLCASSRTSSPDTQYFGPGTRLTVL.

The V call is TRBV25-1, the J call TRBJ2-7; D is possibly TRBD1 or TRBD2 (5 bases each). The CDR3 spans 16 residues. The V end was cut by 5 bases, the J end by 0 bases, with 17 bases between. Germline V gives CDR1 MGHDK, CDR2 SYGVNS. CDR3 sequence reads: CASSPKFGASSYEQYF. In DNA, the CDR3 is TGTGCCAGCAGTCCAAAATTCGGGGCGAGCTCCTACGAGCAGTACTTC.

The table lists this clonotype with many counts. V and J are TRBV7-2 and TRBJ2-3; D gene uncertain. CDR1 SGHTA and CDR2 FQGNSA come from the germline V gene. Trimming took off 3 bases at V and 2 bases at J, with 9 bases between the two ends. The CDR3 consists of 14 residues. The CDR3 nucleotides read TGTGCCAGCAGCTTGGTCAGGCCCACAGATACGCAGTATTTT. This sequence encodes CASSLVRPTDTQYF. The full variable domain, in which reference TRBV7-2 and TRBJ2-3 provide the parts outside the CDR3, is GAGVSQSPSNKVTEKGKDVELRCDPISGHTALYWYRQSLGQGLEFLIYFQGNSAPDKSGLPSDRFSAERTGGSVSTLTIQRTQQEDSAVYLCASSLVRPTDTQYFGPGTRLTVL.

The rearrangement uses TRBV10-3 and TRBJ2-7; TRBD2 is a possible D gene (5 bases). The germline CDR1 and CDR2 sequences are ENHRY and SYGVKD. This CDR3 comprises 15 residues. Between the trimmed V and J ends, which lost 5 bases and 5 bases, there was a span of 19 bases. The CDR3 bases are TGTGCCATCAGTAGAGGGCCCAGAGACCCCCACGAGCAGTACTTC. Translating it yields CAISRGPRDPHEQYF.

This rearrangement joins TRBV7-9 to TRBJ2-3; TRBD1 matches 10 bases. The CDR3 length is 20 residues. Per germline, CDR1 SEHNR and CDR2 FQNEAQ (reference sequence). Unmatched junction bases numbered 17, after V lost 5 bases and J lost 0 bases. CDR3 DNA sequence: TGTGCCAGCAGCCCCAGGACAGGGGGAGCGGGAGCCACTAGCACAGATACGCAGTATTTT. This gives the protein CASSPRTGGAGATSTDTQYF.

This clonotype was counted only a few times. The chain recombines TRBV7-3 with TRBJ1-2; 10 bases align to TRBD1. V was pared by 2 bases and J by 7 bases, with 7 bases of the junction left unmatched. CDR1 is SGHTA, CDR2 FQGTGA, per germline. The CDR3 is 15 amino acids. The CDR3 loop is CASSLGDRGAGGYTF. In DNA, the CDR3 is TGTGCCAGCAGCTTAGGGGACAGGGGTGCCGGTGGCTACACCTTC.

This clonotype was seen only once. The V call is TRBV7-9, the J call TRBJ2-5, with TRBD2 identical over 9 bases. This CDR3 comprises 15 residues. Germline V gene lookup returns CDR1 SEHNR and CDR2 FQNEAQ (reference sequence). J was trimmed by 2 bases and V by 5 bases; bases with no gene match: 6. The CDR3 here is CASSLQTSGQETQYF. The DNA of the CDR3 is TGTGCCAGCAGCCTTCAGACTAGCGGTCAAGAGACCCAGTACTTC.

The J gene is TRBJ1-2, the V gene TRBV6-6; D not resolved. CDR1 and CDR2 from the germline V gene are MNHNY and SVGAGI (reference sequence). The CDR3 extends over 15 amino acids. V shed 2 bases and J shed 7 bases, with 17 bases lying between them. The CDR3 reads CASSYPQMGYGGYTF. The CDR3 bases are TGTGCCAGCAGTTACCCCCAGATGGGTTATGGTGGCTACACCTTC.

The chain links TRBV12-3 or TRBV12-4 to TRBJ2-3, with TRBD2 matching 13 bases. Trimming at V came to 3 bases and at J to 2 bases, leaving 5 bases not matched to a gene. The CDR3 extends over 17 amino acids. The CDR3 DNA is TGTGCCAGCAGTTTCGGACTAGCGGGGGACAACACAGATACGCAGTATTTT. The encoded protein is CASSFGLAGDNTDTQYF.

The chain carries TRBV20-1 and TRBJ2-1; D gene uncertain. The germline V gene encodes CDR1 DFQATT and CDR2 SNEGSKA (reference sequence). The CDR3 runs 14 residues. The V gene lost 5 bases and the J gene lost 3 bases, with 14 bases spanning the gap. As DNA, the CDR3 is TGCAGTGCTGCTGGAGCGAGAGACTACAATGAGCAGTTCTTC. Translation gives CSAAGARDYNEQFF.

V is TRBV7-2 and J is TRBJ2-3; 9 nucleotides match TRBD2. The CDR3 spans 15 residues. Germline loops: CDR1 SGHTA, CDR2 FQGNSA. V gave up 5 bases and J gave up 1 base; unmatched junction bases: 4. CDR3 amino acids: CASSRIAGGTDTQYF. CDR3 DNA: TGTGCCAGCAGCCGGATAGCGGGGGGCACAGATACGCAGTATTTT.

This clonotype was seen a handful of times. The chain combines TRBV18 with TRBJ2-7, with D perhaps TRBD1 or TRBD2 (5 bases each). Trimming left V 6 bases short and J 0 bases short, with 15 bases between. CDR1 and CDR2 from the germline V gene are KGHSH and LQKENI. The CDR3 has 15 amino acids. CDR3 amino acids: CASSPSGTGSYEQYF. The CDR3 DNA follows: TGTGCCAGCTCCCCCTCCGGGACGGGCTCCTACGAGCAGTACTTC.

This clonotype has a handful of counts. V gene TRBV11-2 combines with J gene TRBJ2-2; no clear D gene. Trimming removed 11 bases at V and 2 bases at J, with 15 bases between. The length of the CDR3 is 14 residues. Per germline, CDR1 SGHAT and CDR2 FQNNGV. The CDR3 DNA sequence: TGTGCCTCCGCCCCGGGCTCCAACACCGGGGAGCTGTTTTTT. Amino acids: CASAPGSNTGELFF.

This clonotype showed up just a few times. The CDR3 bases are TGTGCCAGCACCCCGTCGCAGGGGGCGGTAGAGACCCAGTACTTC. This gives the protein CASTPSQGAVETQYF. This rearrangement joins TRBV28 to TRBJ2-5; 8 bases align to TRBD1. CDR1 is MDHEN, CDR2 SYDVKM, per germline. The CDR3 length is 15 residues. V was pared by 7 bases and J by 4 bases, with 11 bases of the junction left unmatched. The complete variable domain, with remaining parts taken from reference TRBV28 and TRBJ2-5, reads DVKVTQSSRYLVKRTGEKVFLECVQDMDHENMFWYRQDPGLGLRLIYFSYDVKMKEKGDIPEGYSVSREKKERFSLILESASTNQTSMYLCASTPSQGAVETQYFGPGTRLLVL.

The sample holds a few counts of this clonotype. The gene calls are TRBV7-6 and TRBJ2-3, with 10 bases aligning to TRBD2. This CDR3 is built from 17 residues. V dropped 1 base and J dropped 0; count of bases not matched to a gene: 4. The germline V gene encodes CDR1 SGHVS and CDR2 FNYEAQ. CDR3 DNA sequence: TGTGCCAGCAGCTTAGGGGCTAGCGGGAGAAGCACAGATACGCAGTATTTT. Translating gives CASSLGASGRSTDTQYF.

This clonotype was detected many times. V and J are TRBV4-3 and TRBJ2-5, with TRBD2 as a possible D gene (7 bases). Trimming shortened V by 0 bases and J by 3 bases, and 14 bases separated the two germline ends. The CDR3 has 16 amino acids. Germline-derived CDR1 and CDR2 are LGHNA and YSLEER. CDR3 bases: TGCGCCAGCAGCCAAGACAGGGGCGGGGGAGAAGAGACCCAGTACTTC. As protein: CASSQDRGGGEETQYF.

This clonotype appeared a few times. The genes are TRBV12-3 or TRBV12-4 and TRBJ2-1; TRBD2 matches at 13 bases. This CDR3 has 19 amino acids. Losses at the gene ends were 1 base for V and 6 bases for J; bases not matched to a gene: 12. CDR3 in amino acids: CASSLGDGGLAGVSNEQFF. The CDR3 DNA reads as TGTGCCAGCAGTTTAGGGGACGGCGGACTAGCGGGAGTAAGCAATGAGCAGTTCTTC.

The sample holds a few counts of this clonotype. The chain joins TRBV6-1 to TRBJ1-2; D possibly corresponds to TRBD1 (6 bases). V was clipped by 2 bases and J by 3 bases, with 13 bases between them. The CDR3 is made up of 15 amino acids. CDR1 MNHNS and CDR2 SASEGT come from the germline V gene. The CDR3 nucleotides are TGTGCCAGCAGTGAATTCGGCAGGGGCGACTATGGCTACACCTTC. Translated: CASSEFGRGDYGYTF.

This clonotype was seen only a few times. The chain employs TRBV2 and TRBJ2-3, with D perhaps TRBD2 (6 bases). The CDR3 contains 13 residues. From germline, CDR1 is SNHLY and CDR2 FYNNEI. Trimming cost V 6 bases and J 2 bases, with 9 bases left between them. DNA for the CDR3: TGTGCCAGCAGCCGGGACTTCACAGATACGCAGTATTTT. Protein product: CASSRDFTDTQYF.